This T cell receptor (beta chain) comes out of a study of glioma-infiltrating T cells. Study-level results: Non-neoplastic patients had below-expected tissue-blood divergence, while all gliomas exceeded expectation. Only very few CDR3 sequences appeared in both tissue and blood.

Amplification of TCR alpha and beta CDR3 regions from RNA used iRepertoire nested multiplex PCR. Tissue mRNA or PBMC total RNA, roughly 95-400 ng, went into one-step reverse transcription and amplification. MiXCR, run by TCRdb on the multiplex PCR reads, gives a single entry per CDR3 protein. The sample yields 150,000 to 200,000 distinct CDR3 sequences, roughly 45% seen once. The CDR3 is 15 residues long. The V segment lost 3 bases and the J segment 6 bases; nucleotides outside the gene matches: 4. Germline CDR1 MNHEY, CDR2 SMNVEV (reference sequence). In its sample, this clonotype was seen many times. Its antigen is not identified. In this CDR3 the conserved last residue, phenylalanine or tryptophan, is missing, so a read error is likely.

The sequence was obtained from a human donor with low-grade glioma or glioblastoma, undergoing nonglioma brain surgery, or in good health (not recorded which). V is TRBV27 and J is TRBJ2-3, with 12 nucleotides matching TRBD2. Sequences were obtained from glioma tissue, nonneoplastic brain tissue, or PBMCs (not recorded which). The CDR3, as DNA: TGTGCCAGCAGTTTTGGACTAGCGGGAACGGATACGCAGTATTCT. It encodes CASSFGLAGTDTQYS.